This T cell receptor (beta chain) is from a study of CD8 T cells in Susac syndrome. Study context: The Susac syndrome patients were therapy-naive, on corticosteroids, or on intravenous immunoglobulin alone at blood draw.

Sequencing of TCR beta covered CD8+ and CD4+ T cells obtained from blood. All included Susac syndrome patients satisfied recently defined diagnostic criteria for definite or probable disease. This clonotype has only one observation. The V segment lost 1 base and the J segment 2 bases; nucleotides outside the gene matches: 9. CDR3 length equals 16 residues. From germline, CDR1 is DFQATT and CDR2 SNEGSKA (reference sequence). After extraction with the RNeasy kit, about 0.5 to 1 ug of the RNA was reverse transcribed using random hexamers. Multiplex immunoSEQ PCR targeted 54 Vbeta and 13 Jbeta TCR beta segments. TCRdb reprocessed the immunoSEQ multiplex PCR reads via MiXCR and lists one record per CDR3 protein. This table holds some 240,000 distinct CDR3 sequences, 90% to 96% found once.

This receptor was obtained from a human donor with Susac syndrome. The source material was CD4+ T cells from PBMCs. The V and J genes are TRBV20-1 and TRBJ1-2, with 8 bases that match TRBD1. The CDR3 protein is CSARVGRGRINYGYTF. CDR3 nucleotides: TGCAGTGCTAGAGTTGGCAGGGGGCGCATAAACTATGGCTACACCTTC.